Shown below are 32 T cell receptor beta chains from a single sample sequenced in a study of blood T cells in healthy people across ages. Primed by a sample-barcoded 5' primer and a J-beta primer mix, a second PCR proceeded for about 6 to 12 cycles. MiXCR was run by TCRdb on the 5' RACE reads, yielding one entry per CDR3 protein. This table has more than 1.4 million distinct CDR3 sequences, around 42% appearing once. Input material: blood. These receptors all stem from a woman younger than 35 in good health.

The V and J genes are TRBV20-1 and TRBJ2-3; D remains unclear. CDR3 length: 14 amino acids. CDR1 and CDR2 from the germline V gene are DFQATT and SNEGSKA (reference sequence). V lost 1 base to trimming and J lost 2 bases, with 10 bases between them. Here the CDR3 reads CSARVSENTDTQYF. The CDR3 region has the DNA TGCAGTGCTAGAGTCTCTGAAAACACAGATACGCAGTATTTT.

This clonotype has only a few counts. The chain uses TRBV7-9 and TRBJ1-4; D gene unclear. V gave up 8 bases and J gave up 4 bases, with 5 bases separating them. Germline CDR1 SEHNR, CDR2 FQNEAQ (reference sequence). The CDR3 sequence is 11 residues long. Here the CDR3 DNA reads TGTGCCAGCGGTTTTAATGAAAAACTGTTTTTT. Translated, it gives CASGFNEKLFF.

The chain uses TRBV20-1 and TRBJ1-2; 10 bases are shared with TRBD1. This CDR3 has 12 residues. V lost 5 bases and J lost 8; bases outside the gene matches: 5. In germline, CDR1 is DFQATT, CDR2 SNEGSKA (reference sequence). In DNA form, the CDR3 reads TGCAGTGCTCGACAGGGGGCAGGAGGCTACACCTTC. As protein: CSARQGAGGYTF.

Only one count was recorded for this clonotype. The J gene is TRBJ2-1, the V gene TRBV5-6; D may be TRBD1 or TRBD2 (5 bases each). Trimming pared 1 base from V and 5 bases from J, leaving 13 bases between. The CDR3 consists of 15 residues. CDR1 is SGHDT, CDR2 YYEEEE, per germline. The CDR3 nucleotides are TGTGCCAGCAGCTTGATGGGGGTGGAGGACAATGAGCAGTTCTTC. Amino acids: CASSLMGVEDNEQFF.

The V gene is TRBV29-1, the J gene TRBJ2-6; 8 bases fit TRBD1. V was pared by 6 bases and J by 0 bases, with 7 bases of the junction left unmatched. The CDR3 length is 16 residues. Germline V gene data show CDR1 as SQVTM and CDR2 as ANQGSEA. The CDR3 sequence is CSVGQGIHSGANVLTF. In DNA form, the CDR3 reads TGCAGCGTCGGACAGGGCATCCACTCTGGGGCCAACGTCCTGACTTTC.

This clonotype was seen only a few times. The chain has TRBV27 and TRBJ2-7; the D gene is possibly TRBD2 (6 bases). The ends were cut back, 5 bases at V and 5 bases at J, with 16 bases in the middle. CDR3 length: 14 amino acids. The germline V gene has CDR1 MNHEY and CDR2 SMNVEV (reference sequence). CDR3 in amino acids: CASSADSSGDEQYF. CDR3 DNA: TGTGCCAGCAGTGCCGACAGCTCGGGGGACGAGCAGTACTTC.

This clonotype was seen a handful of times. The chain uses TRBV4-1 and TRBJ2-1; D is undetermined. Germline CDR1 reads MGHRA; CDR2 reads YSYEKL. The CDR3 length is 17 residues. V lost 1 base and J lost 7, with 20 bases in between. The DNA of the CDR3 is TGCGCCAGCAGCCAAGGGGCAGGTGGTCAGACATGGAATGAGCAGTTCTTC. As protein: CASSQGAGGQTWNEQFF.

This sequence joins TRBV5-6 and TRBJ1-2; tentatively, D is TRBD1 (6 bases). The germline gives CDR1 SGHDT, CDR2 YYEEEE. The CDR3 has 14 residues. Trimming removed 3 bases from V and 8 bases from J, with 17 bases in between. The CDR3 DNA reads as TGTGCCAGCAGCTGGGGGGCCCCACGGTACGGCTACACCTTC. Its protein product is CASSWGAPRYGYTF.

This clonotype appeared a few times. The gene calls are TRBV20-1 and TRBJ2-1; D uncertain. Trimming pared 7 bases from V and 3 bases from J, leaving 7 bases between. Per the germline V gene, CDR1 is DFQATT and CDR2 is SNEGSKA (reference sequence). This CDR3 has 11 residues. In DNA, the CDR3 is TGCAGTGTGGCGATCTACAATGAGCAGTTCTTC. Translating it yields CSVAIYNEQFF.

This clonotype appeared many times. The chain recombines TRBV6-4 with TRBJ2-1; 11 bases are shared with TRBD1. V lost 3 bases, J lost 6 bases, and 1 base stayed unmatched. This CDR3 spans 14 amino acids. CDR1 and CDR2 from the germline V gene are MRHNA and SNTAGT. In DNA form, the CDR3 reads TGTGCCAGCAGTGAGGGGACAGGGGGCAATGAGCAGTTCTTC. Protein: CASSEGTGGNEQFF.

The gene calls are TRBV28 and TRBJ1-5; D not resolved. Germline V gene sequence: CDR1 MDHEN, CDR2 SYDVKM. The CDR3 contains 14 residues. The V end lost 3 bases, the J end lost 6 bases, and 12 bases lay between the germline ends. CDR3 sequence (DNA): TGTGCCAGCAGTTTTTTTTTAGGGAGTCAGCCCCAGCATTTT. Translation gives CASSFFLGSQPQHF.

This clonotype was recorded a few times. V gene TRBV10-3 combines with J gene TRBJ1-2; perhaps TRBD1 as D (6 bases). The germline gives CDR1 ENHRY, CDR2 SYGVKD. V was trimmed by 7 bases and J by 4 bases, leaving 19 bases between them. CDR3 length: 15 amino acids. The CDR3 DNA reads TGTGCCATCAAGCGGACCGCCGGGGGGCTCTATGGCTACACCTTC. Translation: CAIKRTAGGLYGYTF.

CDR3 in DNA: TGTGCCAGCAGCCGAACAGGGACCGTATATAATTCACCCCTCCACTTT. Residues: CASSRTGTVYNSPLHF. The V and J genes are TRBV3-1 and TRBJ1-6; TRBD1 is a possible D gene (6 bases). From germline, CDR1 is LGHDT and CDR2 YNNKEL (reference sequence). The V and J ends lost 4 bases and 4 bases respectively, with 14 bases between them. This CDR3 spans 16 amino acids.

This chain uses TRBV7-2 with TRBJ2-7; D is perhaps TRBD1 (5 bases). This CDR3 contains 17 residues. V was trimmed by 1 base and J by 0 bases, leaving 16 bases between them. Germline lookup yields CDR1 SGHTA and CDR2 FQGNSA. The CDR3 coding sequence is TGTGCCAGCAGCTTAGAGACGGTCAGGGCCTCCTCCTACGAGCAGTACTTC. This encodes CASSLETVRASSYEQYF.

The chain combines TRBV20-1 with TRBJ2-5; D remains ambiguous. Deletions cut 6 bases from V and 4 bases from J, with 18 bases between. The CDR3 sequence is 14 residues long. Looked up from germline, CDR1 is DFQATT and CDR2 is SNEGSKA (reference sequence). The CDR3 region is CSAQAPWTAETQYF. CDR3 in DNA: TGCAGTGCCCAGGCACCCTGGACCGCAGAGACCCAGTACTTC.

The V and J genes are TRBV20-1 and TRBJ1-5; the D gene is possibly TRBD1 (6 bases). Germline CDR1 is DFQATT and CDR2 is SNEGSKA (reference sequence). V shed 4 bases and J shed 5 bases, with 9 bases lying between them. The CDR3 length is 12 residues. The CDR3 region has the DNA TGCAGTGCTATACAGGGTTATCAGCCCCAGCATTTT. The encoded protein is CSAIQGYQPQHF.

This clonotype was counted many times. The chain employs TRBV6-6 and TRBJ2-7; 9 bases align to TRBD2. The CDR3 sequence is 16 residues long. V trimming: 2 bases; J trimming: 1 base; junction bases outside the gene matches: 6. Per the germline V gene, CDR1 is MNHNY and CDR2 is SVGAGI (reference sequence). CDR3 region: CASSYGYSGSSYEQYF. The DNA of the CDR3 is TGTGCCAGCAGTTACGGATATAGCGGGAGTTCCTACGAGCAGTACTTC.

For this clonotype: A read error is possible here, since a much larger clone lies one base away. This chain joins TRBV28 and TRBJ2-7; tentatively, D is TRBD1 (6 bases). The length of the CDR3 is 16 residues. V lost 1 base and J lost 3, with 16 bases in between. Germline assignment: CDR1 MDHEN and CDR2 SYDVKM. For the CDR3, the DNA is TGTGCCAGCAGTTTATTCGGGGCAGGGGCCTACTACGAGCAGTACTTC. It specifies CASSLFGAGAYYEQYF.

This clonotype was seen a handful of times. The rearrangement links TRBV12-3 or TRBV12-4 to TRBJ1-1; a weak D match, TRBD1 (6 bases). Between the trimmed V and J ends, which lost 5 bases and 4 bases, there was a span of 14 bases. The CDR3 is 14 residues long. The CDR3 reads CASSVVKGGTEAFF. The DNA of the CDR3 is TGTGCCAGCAGTGTGGTAAAGGGGGGCACTGAAGCTTTCTTT.

The V and J genes are TRBV9 and TRBJ2-1; D possibly corresponds to TRBD2 (6 bases). Germline V gives CDR1 SGDLS, CDR2 YYNGEE. V was cut by 0 bases and J by 4 bases, with 17 bases left in between. The CDR3 is 17 residues long. The CDR3 coding sequence is TGTGCCAGCAGCGTAGCACTAGCCTTGGGAGGTTACAATGAGCAGTTCTTC. It yields the protein CASSVALALGGYNEQFF.

V and J are TRBV20-1 and TRBJ2-7; perhaps D is TRBD1 or TRBD2 (5 bases each). Deletions cut 2 bases from V and 5 bases from J, with 10 bases between. From germline, CDR1 is DFQATT and CDR2 SNEGSKA (reference sequence). The CDR3 is made up of 12 amino acids. The CDR3 loop reads CSARRGEHEQYF. The CDR3 region has the DNA TGCAGTGCTAGACGAGGGGAGCACGAGCAGTACTTC.

A few counts support this clonotype. The rearrangement joins TRBV4-1 to TRBJ2-1; D may be TRBD1 (5 bases). Germline CDR1 and CDR2: MGHRA and YSYEKL. The V end was cut by 0 bases, the J end by 0 bases, with 15 bases between. The CDR3 length is 18 residues. CDR3 amino acids: CASSQDGVRGSSYNEQFF. The CDR3 bases are TGCGCCAGCAGCCAAGATGGGGTAAGGGGTAGCTCCTACAATGAGCAGTTCTTC.

This clonotype was recorded only once. The chain joins TRBV5-1 to TRBJ2-7, with 13 bases lining up with TRBD2. Germline V gene sequence: CDR1 SGHRS, CDR2 YFSETQ. The CDR3 covers 15 residues. V lost 4 bases to trimming and J lost 5 bases; unmatched junction nucleotides: 6. Here the CDR3 reads CASSALAGGPDEQYF. As DNA, the CDR3 is TGCGCCAGCAGCGCACTAGCGGGAGGGCCGGACGAGCAGTACTTC.

V and J are TRBV10-3 and TRBJ1-2; D remains ambiguous. Trimming took off 2 bases at V and 7 bases at J, with 17 bases between the two ends. Germline loops: CDR1 ENHRY, CDR2 SYGVKD. This CDR3 has 15 amino acids. CDR3 bases: TGTGCCATCAGTGAGACACCCCTGGACGAGACTGGCTACACCTTC. This sequence encodes CAISETPLDETGYTF.

This clonotype was seen just once. V is TRBV29-1 and J is TRBJ2-7, with D perhaps TRBD2 (6 bases). Per the germline V gene, CDR1 is SQVTM and CDR2 is ANQGSEA. The CDR3 runs to 14 residues. V lost 4 bases and J lost 3, with 16 bases in between. CDR3 sequence: CSVAAAEDYYEQYF. Here the CDR3 DNA reads TGCAGCGTTGCGGCGGCAGAGGACTACTACGAGCAGTACTTC.

The rearrangement uses TRBV12-3 or TRBV12-4 and TRBJ2-4; D perhaps matches TRBD1 (6 bases). The better agreement between TRBJ2-7 and the DNA end casts doubt on the J call. The CDR3 length is 14 residues. CDR3 residues: CASSLRDTTAEQYF. For the CDR3, the DNA is TGTGCCAGCAGTTTACGGGACACCACCGCCGAGCAGTACTTC.

The J gene is TRBJ2-5, the V gene TRBV20-1; 11 bases are a match to TRBD2. CDR1 and CDR2 (germline): DFQATT, SNEGSKA (reference sequence). CDR3 length: 13 residues. The junction had 8 bases not matched to a gene; V was cut back by 3 bases and J by 11 bases. The CDR3 reads CSASLAGGNEQYF. CDR3 in DNA: TGCAGTGCTAGTCTAGCGGGGGGCAATGAGCAGTACTTC.

This clonotype was seen a few times. V is TRBV20-1 and J is TRBJ2-4; tentative D call: TRBD2 (7 bases). The J call may be mistaken, given a closer DNA end match to TRBJ2-7. In germline, CDR1 is DFQATT, CDR2 SNEGSKA (reference sequence). The CDR3 covers 17 residues. As DNA, the CDR3 is TGCAGTGCTAGAGATCCTTGGGCGGGGGCCCATGCCTACGAGCAGTACTTC. Its protein is CSARDPWAGAHAYEQYF.

This chain uses TRBV5-8 with TRBJ1-5, with D tentatively TRBD1 (5 bases). Germline CDR1 reads SGHTS; CDR2 reads YDEGEE. The CDR3 runs to 16 residues. The V and J ends lost 0 bases and 9 bases respectively, with 19 bases between them. This CDR3 is CASSLGPPRYGGPQHF. The CDR3 DNA is TGTGCCAGCAGCTTGGGGCCCCCGAGGTATGGGGGGCCCCAGCATTTT.

The chain has TRBV5-6 and TRBJ2-5; TRBD2 aligns across 14 bases. The germline V gene encodes CDR1 SGHDT and CDR2 YYEEEE. CDR3 size: 16 residues. Germline trimming cut 4 bases from V and 3 bases from J; bases unmatched to any gene: 5. CDR3 coding DNA: TGTGCCAGCAGCCCGGGGACTAGCGGGGGCGAAGAGACCCAGTACTTC. This codes for CASSPGTSGGEETQYF.

This clonotype turned up a few times. The chain uses TRBV18 and TRBJ2-7, with 7 bases that match TRBD2. This CDR3 spans 13 amino acids. V gave up 6 bases and J gave up 4 bases; unmatched junction bases: 6. CDR1 is KGHSH, CDR2 LQKENI, per germline. Here the CDR3 reads CASSPEGLYEQYF. The DNA for the CDR3 is TGTGCCAGCTCGCCGGAGGGACTATACGAGCAGTACTTC.

This clonotype came up a few times. The V gene is TRBV7-9, the J gene TRBJ1-2, with 8 bases aligning to TRBD1. Germline trimming cut 4 bases from V and 5 bases from J; bases unmatched to any gene: 9. Germline V gene data show CDR1 as SEHNR and CDR2 as FQNEAQ (reference sequence). The CDR3 extends over 15 amino acids. In nucleotides, the CDR3 is TGTGCCAGCAGCTCCGCCGGACAGGGACGATATGGCTACACCTTC. It codes for CASSSAGQGRYGYTF.